This T cell receptor beta chain was sequenced for a study of T cells in Graves' hyperthyroidism and ophthalmopathy. Study-wide background: Pretreatment peripheral blood was obtained at initial diagnosis. General study points: Appearing also in blood were most of the thyroid clonotypes expanded above 0.001. From stable hyperthyroidism, ophthalmopathy was set apart by a 13 V-J model.

Comments on this clonotype: Its cognate antigen is unknown.

Researchers amplified the TCR beta CDR3 regions from RNA transcripts. HTBI primers were the set used in a first-round RT-PCR of the TCR CDR3. Each CDR3 protein gets one entry after TCRdb re-called the multiplex PCR reads with MiXCR. The table includes over 45,000 distinct CDR3 sequences, less than 60% detected once. With V trimmed by 6 bases and J by 8 bases, 9 bases remained unmatched. From germline, CDR1 is DFQATT and CDR2 SNEGSKA (reference sequence). The length of the CDR3 is 13 residues. Sequencing used blood. The sequence derives from a woman in her forties or fifties with Graves' ophthalmopathy. The rearrangement links TRBV20-1 to TRBJ2-3; 9 positions match TRBD2. CDR3 DNA: TGCAGTGCCCACCTGACTAGCGGTGGTACGCAGTATTTT. Protein sequence: CSAHLTSGGTQYF.